These T cell receptor beta chains were read from a single sample in a study of OX40 agonist ivuxolimab in advanced cancers. Measured with immunoSEQ multiplex PCR; TCRdb has only the in-frame clones, and not every one. Seen here are some 41,000 clones, roughly 91% observed once, and the top ten hold about a fifth. Sequencing was performed on CD4+ or CD8+ T cells sorted from blood, taken in a trial of the OX40 agonist ivuxolimab. Receptor source: an adult with an advanced solid tumor such as melanoma, head and neck, liver or kidney cancer. Both conserved end residues are part of each CDR3. A D gene is named only where the DNA matches it firmly. A clone size is listed for some rows: how often the clone was seen (once, few, many), or a class if it is expanded.

CASSLDGTEAFF TGTGCCAGCAGCTTAGACGGCACTGAAGCTTTCTTT . TRBJ1-1 TRBV7-6 .
CATSRRTDPTEQYF TGTGCCACCAGCAGACGGACAGACCCCACCGAGCAGTACTTC . TRBJ2-7 TRBV15 .
CASSRTSGGIHEQFF TGTGCCAGCAGTCGGACTAGCGGGGGTATCCATGAGCAGTTCTTC . TRBJ2-1 TRBV6-5 TRBD2
CASSFGRGGGETQYF TGTGCCAGCAGTTTCGGGCGGGGGGGCGGAGAGACCCAGTACTTC . TRBJ2-5 TRBV28 TRBD2
CASSQDGQYNEQFF TGCGCCAGCAGCCAAGATGGGCAATACAATGAGCAGTTCTTC . TRBJ2-1 TRBV4-1 .
CASSYSVERSYNEQFF TGTGCCAGCAGTTACTCGGTGGAACGCTCCTACAATGAGCAGTTCTTC . TRBJ2-1 TRBV6-6 .
CATSSHGNTEAFF TGTGCCACCAGCAGCCACGGTAACACTGAAGCTTTCTTT . TRBJ1-1 TRBV15 .
CASSQDFGGPYNEQFF TGTGCCAGCAGCCAAGATTTCGGCGGACCATACAATGAGCAGTTCTTC . TRBJ2-1 TRBV4-2 .
CASNQAGADYEQYF TGTGCCAGCAACCAAGCGGGAGCCGATTACGAGCAGTACTTC . TRBJ2-7 TRBV28 TRBD2
CASSFLGQGAGQPQHF TGTGCCAGCAGCTTTTTGGGACAGGGGGCGGGGCAGCCCCAGCATTTT . TRBJ1-5 TRBV7-2 TRBD1
CASSSMETQYF TGTGCCAGCAGTTCCATGGAGACCCAGTACTTC . TRBJ2-5 TRBV28 .
CASSRLADSTDTQYF TGTGCCAGCAGTCGATTAGCGGACAGCACAGATACGCAGTATTTT . TRBJ2-3 TRBV27 .
CASSFGGPLNF TGCGCCAGCAGCTTTGGGGGGCCCCTAAACTTC . TRBJ2-7 TRBV5-1 .
CASSILGNSPLHF TGTGCCAGTAGTATTTTGGGGAATTCACCCCTCCACTTT few TRBJ1-6 TRBV19 .
CASGSSGTSGSLSYNEQFF TGTGCCAGCGGTAGTTCCGGGACTAGCGGGAGTCTATCCTACAATGAGCAGTTCTTC . TRBJ2-1 TRBV28 TRBD2
CASSRLLEAPYGYTF TGTGCCAGCAGCCGTCTACTGGAAGCCCCCTATGGCTACACCTTC . TRBJ1-2 TRBV11-2 .
CASSRDRHRNYEQYF TGTGCCAGCAGTCGGGACAGACATCGGAACTACGAGCAGTACTTC few TRBJ2-7 TRBV11-2 TRBD1
CASSPHYGSPNEQFF TGTGCCAGCAGTCCCCATTACGGGAGCCCCAATGAGCAGTTCTTC . TRBJ2-1 TRBV6-6 .
CASSLSGSPLHF TGTGCCAGCAGCTTATCGGGGTCACCCCTCCACTTT . TRBJ1-6 TRBV7-9 .
CASSFLGGGPETQYF TGTGCCAGCAGTTTTCTGGGGGGGGGCCCAGAGACCCAGTACTTC . TRBJ2-5 TRBV27 .
CASSYQGAHEQYF TGTGCCAGCAGTTACCAGGGGGCCCACGAGCAGTACTTC . TRBJ2-7 TRBV27 TRBD1
CATSRRGSAYEQYF TGTGCCACCAGTAGACGGGGATCTGCCTACGAGCAGTACTTC medium-sized TRBJ2-7 TRBV15 .
CAWSVGPPAGYTF TGTGCCTGGAGTGTCGGCCCACCAGCTGGCTACACCTTC once TRBJ1-2 TRBV30 .
CAISDPGTGTENTGELFF TGTGCCATCAGTGACCCCGGGACAGGGACCGAAAACACCGGGGAGCTGTTTTTT . TRBJ2-2 TRBV10-3 TRBD1
CASSFPWLAVSTDTQYF TGTGCCAGCAGCTTCCCGTGGCTAGCGGTTAGCACAGATACGCAGTATTTT . TRBJ2-3 TRBV5-5 TRBD2
CASSPRTPYTDTQYF TGTGCCAGCAGTCCACGGACACCTTACACAGATACGCAGTATTTT once TRBJ2-3 TRBV28 .
CASTQGPVGANYGYTF TGTGCCAGCACCCAGGGGCCCGTGGGGGCTAACTATGGCTACACCTTC few TRBJ1-2 TRBV7-9 .
CASSYGRVREQYF TGTGCCAGCAGTTACGGAAGGGTTCGGGAGCAGTACTTC . TRBJ2-7 TRBV6-5 .
CASAAGEVVRAFF TGTGCCAGTGCGGCAGGGGAGGTAGTACGGGCTTTCTTT . TRBJ1-1 TRBV6-1 .
CASRPGQAYGYTF TGTGCCAGCAGACCCGGACAGGCCTATGGCTACACCTTC once TRBJ1-2 TRBV27 TRBD1
CASSRGQGVHSPLHF TGTGCCAGCAGTCGCGGACAGGGAGTTCATTCACCCCTCCACTTT few TRBJ1-6 TRBV28 TRBD1
CASSLELRPGELFF TGCGCCAGCAGCTTGGAACTTCGTCCCGGGGAGCTGTTTTTT . TRBJ2-2 TRBV5-1 .
CASSSEGSGYTF TGTGCCAGCAGCTCCGAGGGATCCGGCTACACCTTC . TRBJ1-2 TRBV9 .
CASTSANGDTEAFF TGTGCCAGCACCTCCGCGAACGGGGACACTGAAGCTTTCTTT . TRBJ1-1 TRBV7-9 .
CASSGSGGYRTDTQYF TGTGCCAGCAGCGGGAGCGGGGGTTATCGCACAGATACGCAGTATTTT . TRBJ2-3 TRBV9 TRBD2
CASSSWSGRNTGELFF TGTGCCAGCTCTTCTTGGTCGGGGCGAAACACCGGGGAGCTGTTTTTT . TRBJ2-2 TRBV7-2 .
CASSFVGLTQETQYF TGTGCCAGCAGCTTTGTAGGACTAACCCAAGAGACCCAGTACTTC . TRBJ2-5 TRBV5-6 .
CAWESGGVNEQFF TGTGCCTGGGAGAGCGGGGGGGTCAATGAGCAGTTCTTC . TRBJ2-1 TRBV30 TRBD2
CASSRKGGRTEAFF TGTGCCAGCTCGCGAAAGGGGGGACGGACTGAAGCTTTCTTT . TRBJ1-1 TRBV18 .
CASSLLPSYEQYF TGTGCCAGCAGCTTACTTCCGTCCTACGAGCAGTACTTC . TRBJ2-7 TRBV7-2 .
CASSEFRSLTEAFF TGTGCCAGCAGTGAATTCCGGAGTCTCACTGAAGCTTTCTTT once TRBJ1-1 TRBV2 .
CASSTGQGPYEHAVF TGTGCCAGCAGTACCGGACAGGGACCCTACGAGCATGCGGTATTC . TRBJ2-7 TRBV28 TRBD1
CASSFGKAGANVLTF TGTGCCAGCAGCTTTGGCAAAGCTGGGGCCAACGTCCTGACTTTC . TRBJ2-6 TRBV7-9 .
CASGGSPDTQYF TGTGCCAGCGGCGGGAGTCCAGATACGCAGTATTTT . TRBJ2-3 TRBV9 TRBD2
CASSLGLQYEQYF TGTGCCAGCAGTTTAGGATTGCAGTACGAGCAGTACTTC . TRBJ2-7 TRBV27 .
CASSEVAGGPFETQYF TGTGCCAGCAGTGAAGTAGCGGGAGGGCCGTTCGAGACCCAGTACTTC . TRBJ2-5 TRBV2 TRBD2
CASSPSRVDTQYF TGCGCCAGCAGCCCAAGCAGGGTAGATACGCAGTATTTT . TRBJ2-3 TRBV23-1 .
CASTSYIRDSYNEQFF TGTGCCAGCACCTCCTACATCCGGGACAGCTACAATGAGCAGTTCTTC . TRBJ2-1 TRBV28 TRBD1
CASGGGAVAIGELFF TGTGCCAGCGGGGGTGGGGCCGTAGCAATTGGGGAGCTGTTTTTT . TRBJ2-2 TRBV9 .
CASSRGWEKLFF TGTGCCAGCAGTAGGGGCTGGGAAAAACTGTTTTTT . TRBJ1-4 TRBV6-6 .
CASSDASAYNEQFF TGCGCCAGCAGCGATGCTAGCGCTTACAATGAGCAGTTCTTC . TRBJ2-1 TRBV4-1 .